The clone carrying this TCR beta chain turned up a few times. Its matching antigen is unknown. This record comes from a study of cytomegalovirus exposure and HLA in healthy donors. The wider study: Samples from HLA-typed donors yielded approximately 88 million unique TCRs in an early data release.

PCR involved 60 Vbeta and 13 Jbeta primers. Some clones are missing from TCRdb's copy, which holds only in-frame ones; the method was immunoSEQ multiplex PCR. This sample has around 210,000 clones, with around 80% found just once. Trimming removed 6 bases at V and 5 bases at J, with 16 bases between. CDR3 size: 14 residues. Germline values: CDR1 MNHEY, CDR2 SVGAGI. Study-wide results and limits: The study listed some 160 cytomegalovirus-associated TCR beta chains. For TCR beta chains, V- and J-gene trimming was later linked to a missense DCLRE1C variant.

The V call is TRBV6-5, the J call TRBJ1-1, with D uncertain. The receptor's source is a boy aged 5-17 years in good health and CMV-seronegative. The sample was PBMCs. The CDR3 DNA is TGTGCCAGCAGAAGGACTGTGACGGGGACTGAAGCTTTCTTT. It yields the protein CASRRTVTGTEAFF.